These T cell receptor beta chains were read from a single sample in a study of cytomegalovirus exposure and HLA in healthy donors. The data were produced by immunoSEQ multiplex PCR, yet TCRdb's version contains in-frame clones alone and is incomplete. The sample includes 200,000 or so clones, 70% to 85% of them seen just once. Sequenced material: PBMCs. Receptor source: a boy younger than 10 in good health and CMV-seronegative. The conserved cysteine and the conserved F or W are not part of the CDR3 here. Clone size appears in some rows only: once, few, many, or a class for an expanded clone.

size: -
V: TRBV5-4
J: TRBJ2-2
CDR3: ASSLASGTGELF

size: few
V: TRBV2
J: TRBJ1-2
CDR3: ASRTGAGYGYT

size: -
V: TRBV6-5
J: TRBJ1-6
CDR3: ASSYRGREDSPLH

size: -
V: TRBV6-6
J: TRBJ2-7
CDR3: ASSLRDYEQY

size: few
V: TRBV7-3
J: TRBJ1-2
CDR3: ASSPGTGHGYT

size: -
V: TRBV4-2
J: TRBJ2-5
CDR3: ASSQEGTGTFGRETQY

size: -
V: TRBV4-2
J: TRBJ1-2
CDR3: ASSQRDSYYGYT

size: -
V: TRBV5-1
J: TRBJ1-6
CDR3: ASSLAPQGGPNSPLH

size: -
V: TRBV27
J: TRBJ1-5
CDR3: ASSLRVGNQPQH

size: -
V: TRBV30
J: TRBJ1-1
CDR3: AWGHAPTEAF

size: -
V: TRBV18
J: TRBJ2-3
CDR3: ASSPMTSGSSDTQY

size: -
V: TRBV4-1
J: TRBJ2-7
CDR3: ASSQVRLVDEQY

size: -
V: TRBV27
J: TRBJ1-2
CDR3: ASKSRQGLNYGYT

size: -
V: TRBV28
J: TRBJ1-1
CDR3: ASRNRGGKTEAF

size: -
V: TRBV2
J: TRBJ1-5
CDR3: ASTRTVGEYQPQH

size: -
V: TRBV4-2
J: TRBJ1-5
CDR3: ASSQDLRQPQH